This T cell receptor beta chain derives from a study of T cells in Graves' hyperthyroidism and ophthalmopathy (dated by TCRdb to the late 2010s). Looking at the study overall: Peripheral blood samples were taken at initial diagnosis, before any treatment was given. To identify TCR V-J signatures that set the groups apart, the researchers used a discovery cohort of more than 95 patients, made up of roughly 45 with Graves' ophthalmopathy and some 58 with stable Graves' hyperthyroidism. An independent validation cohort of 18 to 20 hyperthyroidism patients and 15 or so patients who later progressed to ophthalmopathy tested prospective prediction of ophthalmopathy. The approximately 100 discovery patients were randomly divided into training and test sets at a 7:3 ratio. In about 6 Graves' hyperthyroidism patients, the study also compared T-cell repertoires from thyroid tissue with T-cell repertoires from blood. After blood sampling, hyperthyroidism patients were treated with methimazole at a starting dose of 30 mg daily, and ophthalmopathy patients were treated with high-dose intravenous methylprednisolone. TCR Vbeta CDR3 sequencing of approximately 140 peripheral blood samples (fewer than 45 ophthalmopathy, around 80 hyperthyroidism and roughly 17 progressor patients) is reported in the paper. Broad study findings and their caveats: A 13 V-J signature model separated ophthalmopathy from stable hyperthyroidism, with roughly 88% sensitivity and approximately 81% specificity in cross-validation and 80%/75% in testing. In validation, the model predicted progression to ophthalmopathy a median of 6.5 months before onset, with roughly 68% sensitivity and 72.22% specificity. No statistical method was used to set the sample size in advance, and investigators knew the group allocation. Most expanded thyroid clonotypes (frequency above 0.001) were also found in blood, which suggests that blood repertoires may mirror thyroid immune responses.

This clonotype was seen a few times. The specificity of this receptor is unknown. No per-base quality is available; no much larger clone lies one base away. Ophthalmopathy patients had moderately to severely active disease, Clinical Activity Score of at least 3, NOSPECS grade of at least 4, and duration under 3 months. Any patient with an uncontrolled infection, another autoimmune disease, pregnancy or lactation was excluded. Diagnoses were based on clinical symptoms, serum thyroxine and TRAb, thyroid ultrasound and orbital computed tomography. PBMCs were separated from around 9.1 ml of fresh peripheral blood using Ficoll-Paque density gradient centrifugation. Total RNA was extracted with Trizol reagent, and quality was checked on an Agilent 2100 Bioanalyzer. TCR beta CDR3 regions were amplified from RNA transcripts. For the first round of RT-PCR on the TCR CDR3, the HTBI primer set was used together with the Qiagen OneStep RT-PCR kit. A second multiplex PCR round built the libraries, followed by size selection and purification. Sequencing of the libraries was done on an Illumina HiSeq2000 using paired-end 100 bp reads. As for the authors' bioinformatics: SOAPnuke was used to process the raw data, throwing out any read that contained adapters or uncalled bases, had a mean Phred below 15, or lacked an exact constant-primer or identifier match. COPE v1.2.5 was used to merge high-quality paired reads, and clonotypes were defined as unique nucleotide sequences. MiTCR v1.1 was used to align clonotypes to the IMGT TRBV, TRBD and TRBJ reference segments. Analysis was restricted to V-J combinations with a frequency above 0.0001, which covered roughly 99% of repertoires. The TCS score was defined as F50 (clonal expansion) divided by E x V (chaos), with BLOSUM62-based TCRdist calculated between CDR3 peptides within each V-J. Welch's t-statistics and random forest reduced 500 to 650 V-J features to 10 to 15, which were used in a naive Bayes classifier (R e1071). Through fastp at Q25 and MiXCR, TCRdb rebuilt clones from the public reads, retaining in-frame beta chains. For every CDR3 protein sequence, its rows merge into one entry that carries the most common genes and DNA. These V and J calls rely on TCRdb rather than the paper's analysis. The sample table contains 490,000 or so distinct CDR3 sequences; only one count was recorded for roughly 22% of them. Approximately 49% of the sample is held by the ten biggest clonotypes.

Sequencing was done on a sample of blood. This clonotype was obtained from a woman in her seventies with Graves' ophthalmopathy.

The nucleotide sequence is TGTGCCAGCAGCCTAACCACAGGGAATTCACCCCTCCACTTT. Its coded protein is CASSLTTGNSPLHF. The sequence joins TRBV12-3 or TRBV12-4 to TRBJ1-6; the D gene is possibly TRBD1, with 6 bases matching. The CDR3 covers 14 residues, taking in both the cysteine and the phenylalanine. Only the CDR3 portion is preserved as DNA: 42 bases, with reading frame beginning at the first base. A distance of 13 bases separates the germline ends of V and J, which lose 6 bases and 7 bases respectively.